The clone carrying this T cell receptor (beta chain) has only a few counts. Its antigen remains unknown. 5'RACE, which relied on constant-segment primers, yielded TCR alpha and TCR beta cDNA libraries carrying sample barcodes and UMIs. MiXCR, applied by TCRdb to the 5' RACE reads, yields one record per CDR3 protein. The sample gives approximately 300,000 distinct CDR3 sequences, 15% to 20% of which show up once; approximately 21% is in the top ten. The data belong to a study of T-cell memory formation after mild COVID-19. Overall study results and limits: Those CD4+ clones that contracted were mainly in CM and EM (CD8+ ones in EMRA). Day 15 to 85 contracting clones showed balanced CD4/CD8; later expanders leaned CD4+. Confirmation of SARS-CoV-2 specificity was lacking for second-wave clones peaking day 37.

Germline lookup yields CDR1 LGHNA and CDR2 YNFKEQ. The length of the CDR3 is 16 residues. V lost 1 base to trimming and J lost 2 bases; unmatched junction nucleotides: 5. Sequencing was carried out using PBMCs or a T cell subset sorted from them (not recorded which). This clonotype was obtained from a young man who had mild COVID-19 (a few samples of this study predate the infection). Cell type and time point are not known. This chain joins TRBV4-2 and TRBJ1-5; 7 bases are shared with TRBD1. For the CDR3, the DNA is TGTGCCAGCAGCCAAGTAACAGGGGAGGGCAATCAGCCCCAGCATTTT. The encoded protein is CASSQVTGEGNQPQHF.